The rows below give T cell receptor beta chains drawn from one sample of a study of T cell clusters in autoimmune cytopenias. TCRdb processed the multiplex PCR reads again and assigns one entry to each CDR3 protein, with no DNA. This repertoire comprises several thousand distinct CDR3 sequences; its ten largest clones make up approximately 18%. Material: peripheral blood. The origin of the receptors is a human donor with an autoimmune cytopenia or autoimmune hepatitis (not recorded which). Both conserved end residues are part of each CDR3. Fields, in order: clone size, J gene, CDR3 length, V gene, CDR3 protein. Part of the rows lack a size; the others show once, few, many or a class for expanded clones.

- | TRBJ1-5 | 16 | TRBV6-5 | CAISESELYSNQPQHF
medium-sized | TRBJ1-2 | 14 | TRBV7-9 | CASSPGISNYGYTF
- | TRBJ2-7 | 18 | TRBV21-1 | CASSKGLWVALPRPEQYF
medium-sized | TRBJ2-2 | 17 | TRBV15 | CATSRDRGLGDTGELFF
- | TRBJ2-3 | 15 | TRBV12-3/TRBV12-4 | CASSEASGGPDTQYF
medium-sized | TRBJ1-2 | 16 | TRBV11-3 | CASSLEGRDGNYGYTF
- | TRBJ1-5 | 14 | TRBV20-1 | CSAQRPAGTQPQHF
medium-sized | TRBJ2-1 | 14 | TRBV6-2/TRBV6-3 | CASSYSGLNNEQFF
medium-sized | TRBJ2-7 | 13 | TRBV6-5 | CASSFLKSHEQYF
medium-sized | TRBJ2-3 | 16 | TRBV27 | CASSDPRRGHTDTQYF
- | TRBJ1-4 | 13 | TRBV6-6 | CASHDGYNEKLFF
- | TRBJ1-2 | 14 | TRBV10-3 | CAISGPTANYGYTF
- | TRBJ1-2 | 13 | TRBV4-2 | CASSQDRTDGYTF
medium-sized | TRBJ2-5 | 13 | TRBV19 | CASSPGLAETQYF
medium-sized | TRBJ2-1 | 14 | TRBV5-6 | CASSRTGTGNEQFF
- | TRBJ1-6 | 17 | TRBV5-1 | CASTAGTGFSYNSPLHF
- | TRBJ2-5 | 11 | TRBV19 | CASSPGETQYF
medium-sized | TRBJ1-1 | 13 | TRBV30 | CAWNGQGNTEAFF
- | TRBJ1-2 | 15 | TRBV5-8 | CASSPWEGTRDGYTF
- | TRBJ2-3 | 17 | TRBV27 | CASSWRGIAESTDTQYF
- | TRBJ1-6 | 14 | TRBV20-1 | CSAGGGTGSSPLHF
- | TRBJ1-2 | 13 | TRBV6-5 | CASSLGTAYGYTF
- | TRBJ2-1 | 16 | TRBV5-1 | CASSSRPSGVYNEQFF
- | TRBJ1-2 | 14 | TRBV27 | CASAPLESSYGYTF
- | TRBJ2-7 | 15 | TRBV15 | CATSRPGQGVYEQYF
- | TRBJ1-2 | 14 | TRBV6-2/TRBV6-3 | CASSYVGTVYGYTF
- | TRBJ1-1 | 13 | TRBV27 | CASKTGLNTEAFF
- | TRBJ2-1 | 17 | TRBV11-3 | CASSSDDRWSSYNEQFF
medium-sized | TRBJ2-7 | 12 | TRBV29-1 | CSVRKDTYEQYF
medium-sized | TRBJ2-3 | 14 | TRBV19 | CASSTGTGTDTQYF
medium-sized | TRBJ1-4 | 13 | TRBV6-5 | CASRATGAEKLFF
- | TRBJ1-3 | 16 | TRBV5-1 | CASSLAGEAGGNTIYF
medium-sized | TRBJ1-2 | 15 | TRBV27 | CASKGEGILSYGYTF
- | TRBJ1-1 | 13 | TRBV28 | CASKIHRGTEAFF
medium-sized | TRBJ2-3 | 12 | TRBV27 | CASRTGAHTQYF
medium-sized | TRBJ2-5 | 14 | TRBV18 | CASSPPPGRGTQYF
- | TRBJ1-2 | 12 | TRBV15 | CATSRDFGGYTF
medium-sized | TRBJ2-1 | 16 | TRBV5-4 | CASSLGRGRWDNEQFF
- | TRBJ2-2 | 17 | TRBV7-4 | CASSSGLAGGNTGELFF
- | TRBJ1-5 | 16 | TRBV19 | CASSQTGMGSNQPQHF
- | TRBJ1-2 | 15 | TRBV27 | CASSLGGGGQGGYTF